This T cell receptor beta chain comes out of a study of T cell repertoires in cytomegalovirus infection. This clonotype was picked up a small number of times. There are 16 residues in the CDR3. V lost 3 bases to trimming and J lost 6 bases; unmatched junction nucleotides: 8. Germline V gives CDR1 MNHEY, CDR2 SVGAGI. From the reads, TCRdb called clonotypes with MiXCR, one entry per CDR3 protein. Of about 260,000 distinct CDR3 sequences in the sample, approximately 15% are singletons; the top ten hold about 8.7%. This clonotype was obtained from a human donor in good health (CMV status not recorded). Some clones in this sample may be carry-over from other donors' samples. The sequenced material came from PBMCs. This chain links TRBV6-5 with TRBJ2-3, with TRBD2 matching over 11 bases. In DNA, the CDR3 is TGTGCCAGCAGTTATGGGCTAGCGGGGGGTTCGGATACGCAGTATTTT. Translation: CASSYGLAGGSDTQYF.